These 20 T cell receptor beta chains were sequenced from one sample in a study of OX40 agonist ivuxolimab in advanced cancers. TCRdb's table, derived via immunoSEQ multiplex PCR, lists solely in-frame clones and lacks some. Here the sample spans roughly 95,000 clones, 70% to 90% being singletons. The sequences come from CD4+ or CD8+ T cells sorted from blood, collected in a trial of the OX40 agonist ivuxolimab. These TCRs come from an adult with an advanced solid tumor such as melanoma, head and neck, liver or kidney cancer.

This chain's CDR3 is CAWSVTTEQSPLHF. CDR3 sequence (DNA): TGTGCCTGGAGTGTAACGACAGAACAATCACCCCTCCACTTT. V usage is TRBV30 and J usage is TRBJ1-6; weak D call: TRBD1 (5 bases). This CDR3 comprises 14 residues. The V end lost 0 bases, the J end lost 10 bases, and 13 bases lay between the germline ends. Germline loops: CDR1 GTSNPN, CDR2 SVGIG (reference sequence).

J is TRBJ2-3 and V is TRBV9; unclear D gene. CDR3 length equals 12 residues. Germline values: CDR1 SGDLS, CDR2 YYNGEE. V was cut by 1 base and J by 4 bases, with 4 bases left in between. Here the CDR3 reads CASSVNADTQYF. The CDR3 DNA is TGTGCCAGCAGCGTAAATGCAGATACGCAGTATTTT.

The chain joins TRBV7-8 to TRBJ2-2; 11 bases agree with TRBD1. The germline V gene has CDR1 SGHVS and CDR2 FQNEAQ. V was clipped by 4 bases and J by 3 bases; unmatched bases: 7. This CDR3 spans 17 amino acids. The CDR3 DNA reads as TGTGCCAGCAGCTCGAGCCGGGACAGGGGGTACACCGGGGAGCTGTTTTTT. This translates into CASSSSRDRGYTGELFF. The full variable domain, its missing parts supplied by reference TRBV7-8 and TRBJ2-2, is GAGVSQSPRYKVAKRGQDVALRCDPISGHVSLFWYQQALGQGPEFLTYFQNEAQLDKSGLPSDRFFAERPEGSVSTLKIQRTQQEDSAVYLCASSSSRDRGYTGELFFGEGSRLTVL.

V and J are TRBV27 and TRBJ1-4, with D possibly matching TRBD1 (5 bases). CDR1 and CDR2 from the germline V gene are MNHEY and SMNVEV (reference sequence). V was pared by 7 bases and J by 6 bases, with 12 bases between. The CDR3 is 13 residues long. The CDR3 here is CASTGRVDEKLFF. Here the CDR3 DNA reads TGTGCCAGCACCGGCAGGGTGGATGAAAAACTGTTTTTT.

The chain has TRBV28 and TRBJ1-1; 7 bases agree with TRBD1. The CDR3 runs to 12 residues. Germline values: CDR1 MDHEN, CDR2 SYDVKM. The J segment lost 10 bases and the V segment lost 5 bases, leaving 7 bases of the junction unmatched. The CDR3 sequence is CASSQGVGRAFF. In DNA form, the CDR3 reads TGTGCCAGCAGTCAGGGGGTTGGAAGAGCTTTCTTT.

This rearrangement joins TRBV5-1 to TRBJ2-1; 13 bases are shared with TRBD2. Looked up from germline, CDR1 is SGHRS and CDR2 is YFSETQ. The CDR3 consists of 17 residues. With V trimmed by 4 bases and J by 8 bases, 12 bases remained unmatched. The CDR3 is CASSQNTGTSGADEQFF. Written as DNA, the CDR3 is TGCGCCAGCAGCCAAAACACCGGGACTAGCGGGGCCGATGAGCAGTTCTTC.

The DNA of the CDR3 is TGTGCCAGTAGTAAAAGACTAGCGGGCGACTACGAGCAGTACTTC. As protein: CASSKRLAGDYEQYF. The rearrangement uses TRBV19 and TRBJ2-7; 10 nucleotides match TRBD2. V shed 4 bases and J 3 bases; nucleotides not matched to a gene: 6. The CDR3 is 15 amino acids. Germline V gives CDR1 LNHDA, CDR2 SQIVND (reference sequence).

This sequence joins TRBV2 and TRBJ2-1; 11 bases match TRBD2. The V segment lost 7 bases and the J segment 16 bases; nucleotides outside the gene matches: 15. CDR3 size: 14 residues. Germline CDR1 reads SNHLY; CDR2 reads FYNNEI. The CDR3 region is CASTTSGSMLSVFF. The CDR3 DNA is TGTGCCAGCACCACTAGCGGGAGTATGCTTAGCGTATTCTTC.

This rearrangement joins TRBV5-4 to TRBJ2-1; TRBD2 aligns across 7 bases. Germline CDR1 reads SGHNT; CDR2 reads YYREEE (reference sequence). With V trimmed by 2 bases and J by 4 bases, 3 bases remained unmatched. The CDR3 loop spans 14 amino acids. This chain's CDR3 is CASSLRGDYNEQFF. CDR3 DNA: TGTGCCAGCAGCTTACGGGGGGATTACAATGAGCAGTTCTTC.

This chain joins TRBV6-1 and TRBJ1-2, with 8 bases fitting TRBD1. Losses at the gene ends were 3 bases for V and 7 bases for J; bases not matched to a gene: 7. Germline values: CDR1 MNHNS, CDR2 SASEGT. The CDR3 is 14 residues long. The CDR3 spells CASSETGETSGYTF. In DNA, the CDR3 is TGTGCCAGCAGTGAGACAGGGGAGACCTCTGGCTACACCTTC.

This clone was seen just once. The rearrangement uses TRBV28 and TRBJ1-5; D is unresolved. The germline V gene has CDR1 MDHEN and CDR2 SYDVKM. Trimming removed 3 bases at V and 2 bases at J, with 8 bases between. The CDR3 contains 14 residues. This CDR3 is CASSFIGGNQPQHF. The CDR3 DNA follows: TGTGCCAGCAGTTTTATCGGGGGCAATCAGCCCCAGCATTTT.

The chain joins TRBV28 to TRBJ1-2; 11 bases are a match to TRBD1. The CDR3 spans 15 residues. Germline loops: CDR1 MDHEN, CDR2 SYDVKM. The V gene end was trimmed by 5 bases and the J gene end by 4 bases; junction bases not matched to a gene: 6. The DNA of the CDR3 is TGTGCCAGCAGTCCAGGACAGGGGGCGGGCTATGGCTACACCTTC. Translating it yields CASSPGQGAGYGYTF.

The chain carries TRBV5-1 and TRBJ1-4; perhaps TRBD1 as D (6 bases). The V and J ends lost 3 bases and 0 bases respectively, with 12 bases between them. The germline V gene has CDR1 SGHRS and CDR2 YFSETQ. The CDR3 sequence is 16 residues long. The CDR3 region is CASSSKGQTTNEKLFF. In DNA, the CDR3 is TGCGCCAGCAGCTCTAAAGGACAGACAACTAATGAAAAACTGTTTTTT.

The chain couples TRBV5-1 to TRBJ2-3, with 9 positions matching TRBD2. The CDR3 is 16 amino acids. The germline CDR1 and CDR2 sequences are SGHRS and YFSETQ. J lost 4 bases, V lost 4 bases, and 10 bases had no gene match. CDR3 residues: CASSLQGLALADTQYF. DNA of the CDR3: TGCGCCAGCAGCCTTCAAGGACTAGCGCTAGCAGATACGCAGTATTTT.

This clone was seen once. The chain links TRBV5-1 to TRBJ2-5, with 7 bases matching TRBD2. The J call could be wrong; TRBJ2-7 is a better fit for the DNA end. The CDR3 loop spans 14 amino acids. Looked up from germline, CDR1 is SGHRS and CDR2 is YFSETQ. The CDR3 reads CASSVLADPLEQYF. CDR3 in DNA: TGCGCCAGCAGCGTGCTAGCGGACCCACTCGAGCAGTACTTC.

This sequence joins TRBV15 and TRBJ2-1; 7 bases match TRBD2. The CDR3 has 15 amino acids. J lost 8 bases, V lost 1 base, and 8 bases had no gene match. Germline CDR1 and CDR2: LNHNV and YYDKDF (reference sequence). CDR3 in DNA: TGTGCCACCAGCAGAGTGCGGGAGTGGTCGGATGAGCAGTTCTTC. This translates into CATSRVREWSDEQFF.

This rearrangement joins TRBV9 to TRBJ2-1, with 9 bases fitting TRBD2. Germline V gene data show CDR1 as SGDLS and CDR2 as YYNGEE. With V trimmed by 2 bases and J by 7 bases, 7 bases remained unmatched. The CDR3 runs 15 residues. The CDR3: CASSVGAGGPNEQFF. Here the CDR3 DNA reads TGTGCCAGCAGCGTGGGGGCGGGAGGGCCTAATGAGCAGTTCTTC.

J is TRBJ2-3 and V is TRBV10-3; D is unresolved. The V end lost 6 bases, the J end lost 6 bases, and 10 bases lay between the germline ends. Germline assignment: CDR1 ENHRY and CDR2 SYGVKD. The length of the CDR3 is 12 residues. The CDR3, as DNA: TGTGCCATCAGGAATGAAGGTGATACGCAGTATTTT. Translated: CAIRNEGDTQYF.

The gene calls are TRBV7-9 and TRBJ2-2; D is ambiguous. Trimming removed 3 bases from V and 6 bases from J, with 5 bases in between. The CDR3 covers 12 residues. Looked up from germline, CDR1 is SEHNR and CDR2 is FQNEAQ (reference sequence). The CDR3 DNA reads as TGTGCCAGCAGCTTTAGTCCCGGGGAGCTGTTTTTT. Protein: CASSFSPGELFF.

DNA for the CDR3: TGTGCCAGCGCCCAGGGGGACAGGGTCGACGAGCAGTACTTC. Its translation is CASAQGDRVDEQYF. The chain uses TRBV18 and TRBJ2-7, with 9 bases matching TRBD1. The CDR3 is 14 amino acids. CDR1 KGHSH and CDR2 LQKENI come from the germline V gene. V lost 8 bases and J lost 5; bases outside the gene matches: 10.